The clone carrying this TCR beta chain was seen a handful of times. This record comes from a study of blood T cell repertoires in COVID-19. Study background: Acute and convalescent COVID-19 samples came from the United States, Italy and Spain.

Original handling: Nucleated cell number was recorded as an estimate derived from reference gene primer amplification. The protocol was immunoSEQ multiplex PCR, while the TCRdb copy is restricted to in-frame clones and leaves out a portion. The DNA gave D and trimming, while V, J and clone size come from that table. The sample carries 150,000 to 200,000 clones, just under 90% recorded once. Trimming at V came to 2 bases and at J to 6 bases, leaving 8 bases not matched to a gene. The CDR3 spans 15 residues. Germline loops: CDR1 LNHDA, CDR2 SQIVND (reference sequence). J is TRBJ1-1 and V is TRBV19; 8 bases are shared with TRBD1. The receptor comes from a woman aged 70-85 years with COVID-19, enrolled during active disease. The sequencing sample was made of peripheral blood. CDR3 residues: CASSIRRQGAPEAFF. Here the CDR3 DNA reads TGTGCCAGTAGTATACGGCGCCAGGGGGCTCCTGAAGCTTTCTTT.